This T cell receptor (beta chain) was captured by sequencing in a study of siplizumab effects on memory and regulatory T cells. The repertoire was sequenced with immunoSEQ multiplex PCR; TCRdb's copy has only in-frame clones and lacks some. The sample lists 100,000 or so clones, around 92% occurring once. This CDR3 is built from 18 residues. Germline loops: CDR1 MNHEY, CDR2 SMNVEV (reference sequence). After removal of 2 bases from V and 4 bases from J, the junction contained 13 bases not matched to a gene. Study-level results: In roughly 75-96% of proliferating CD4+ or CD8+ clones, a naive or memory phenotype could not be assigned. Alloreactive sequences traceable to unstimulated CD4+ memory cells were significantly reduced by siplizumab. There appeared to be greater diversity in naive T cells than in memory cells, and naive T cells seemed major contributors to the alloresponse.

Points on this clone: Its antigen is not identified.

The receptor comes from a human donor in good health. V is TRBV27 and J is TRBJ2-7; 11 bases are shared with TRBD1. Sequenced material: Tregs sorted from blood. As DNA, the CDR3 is TGTGCCAGCAGTTTACGCCCCCTTAGGACAGGGGGCGCGTACGAGCAGTACTTC. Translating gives CASSLRPLRTGGAYEQYF.